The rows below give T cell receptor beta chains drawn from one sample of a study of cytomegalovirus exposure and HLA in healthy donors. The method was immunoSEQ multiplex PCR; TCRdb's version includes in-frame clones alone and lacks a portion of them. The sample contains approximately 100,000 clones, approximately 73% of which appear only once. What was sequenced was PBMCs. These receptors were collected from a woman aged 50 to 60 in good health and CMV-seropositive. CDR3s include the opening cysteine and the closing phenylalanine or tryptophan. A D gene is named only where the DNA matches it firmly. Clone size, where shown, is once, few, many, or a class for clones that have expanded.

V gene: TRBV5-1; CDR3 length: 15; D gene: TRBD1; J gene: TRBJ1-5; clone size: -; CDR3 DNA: TGCGCCAGCAGGTCGGGACAGGGTATCGATCAGCCCCAGCATTTT; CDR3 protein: CASRSGQGIDQPQHF
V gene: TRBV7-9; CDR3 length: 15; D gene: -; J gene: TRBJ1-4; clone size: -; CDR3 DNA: TGTGCCAGCAGCCCAGACGGGGGGCTCGGGGAAAAACTGTTTTTT; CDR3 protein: CASSPDGGLGEKLFF
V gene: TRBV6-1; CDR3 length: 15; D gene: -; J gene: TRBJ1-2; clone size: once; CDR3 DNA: TGTGCCAGCAGTCTAAAGACAGCTCTGAACTATGGCTACACCTTC; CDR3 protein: CASSLKTALNYGYTF
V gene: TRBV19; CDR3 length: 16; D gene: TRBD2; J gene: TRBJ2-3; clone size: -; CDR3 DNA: TGTGCCAGTAGTGTCGGTAGCGGGAGTAGGCCAGATACGCAGTATTTT; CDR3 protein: CASSVGSGSRPDTQYF
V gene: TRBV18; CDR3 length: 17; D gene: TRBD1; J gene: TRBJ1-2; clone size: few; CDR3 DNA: TGTGCCAGCTCACCACCTGGGACAGGGGGCGTACTAGGTGGCTACACCTTC; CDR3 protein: CASSPPGTGGVLGGYTF
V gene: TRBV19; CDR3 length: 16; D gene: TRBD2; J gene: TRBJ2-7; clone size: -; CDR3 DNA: TGTGCCAGTAGCCAATCCGGACTAGCGGGAGGCTCTGAGCAGTACTTC; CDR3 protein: CASSQSGLAGGSEQYF
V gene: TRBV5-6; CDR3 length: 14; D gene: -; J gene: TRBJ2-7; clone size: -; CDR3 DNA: TGTGCCAGCAGCTGGGGCCGGGCCTCATACGAGCAGTACTTC; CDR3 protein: CASSWGRASYEQYF
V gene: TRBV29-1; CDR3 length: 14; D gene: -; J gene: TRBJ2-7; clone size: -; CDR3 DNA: TGCAGCGTTTGGCCTCAACAGGGTTCCTACGAGCAGTACTTC; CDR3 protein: CSVWPQQGSYEQYF
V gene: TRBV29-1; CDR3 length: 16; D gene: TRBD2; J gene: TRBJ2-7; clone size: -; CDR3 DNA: TGCAGCGTTGAAGCCGCTGGCGGGGGTTTGACCTACGAGCAGTACTTC; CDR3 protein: CSVEAAGGGLTYEQYF
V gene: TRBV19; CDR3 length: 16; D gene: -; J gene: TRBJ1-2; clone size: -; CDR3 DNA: TGTGCCAGTAGTATATCCGGGAACAGGGCTAACTATGGCTACACCTTC; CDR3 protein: CASSISGNRANYGYTF
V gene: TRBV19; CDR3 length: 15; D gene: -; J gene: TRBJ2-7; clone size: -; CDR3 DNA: TGTGCCAGTACAGTAAGGTGGGGGACTTCCGTGGAGCAGTACTTC; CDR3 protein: CASTVRWGTSVEQYF
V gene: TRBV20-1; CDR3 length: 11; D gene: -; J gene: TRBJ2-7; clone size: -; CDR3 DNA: TGCAGTGCTAGAGTTGGGGCCGAGCAGTACTTC; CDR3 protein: CSARVGAEQYF
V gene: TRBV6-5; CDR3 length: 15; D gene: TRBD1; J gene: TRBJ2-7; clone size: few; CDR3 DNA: TGTGCCAGCAGTTACTCAGGGACAGGGGGGTACGAGCAGTACTTC; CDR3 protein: CASSYSGTGGYEQYF
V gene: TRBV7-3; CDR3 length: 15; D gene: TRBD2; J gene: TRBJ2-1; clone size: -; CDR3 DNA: TGTGCCAGCAGCTTACTAGCGGGAGGGCCTAATGAGCAGTTCTTC; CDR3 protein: CASSLLAGGPNEQFF
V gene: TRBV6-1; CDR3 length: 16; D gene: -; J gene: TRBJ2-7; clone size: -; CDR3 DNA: TGTGCCAGCAGTGAACCGCCCAGGACAATCCTCTGGGAGCAGTACTTC; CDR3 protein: CASSEPPRTILWEQYF
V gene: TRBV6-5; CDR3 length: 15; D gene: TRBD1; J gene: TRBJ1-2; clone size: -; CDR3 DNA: TGTGCCAGCAGGCGACAGGGGACACCCGGCTATGGCTACACCTTC; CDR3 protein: CASRRQGTPGYGYTF
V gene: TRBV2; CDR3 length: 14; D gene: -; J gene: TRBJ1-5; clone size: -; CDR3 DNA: TGTGCCAGCAGTGTGGAACGGGGAGGGCAGCCCCAGCATTTT; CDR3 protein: CASSVERGGQPQHF
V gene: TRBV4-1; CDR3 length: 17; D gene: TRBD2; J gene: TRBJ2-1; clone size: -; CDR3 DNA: TGCGCCAGCAGCCCCAAGAGAGCGGGGGGGGCCCTCAATGAGCAGTTCTTC; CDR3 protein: CASSPKRAGGALNEQFF
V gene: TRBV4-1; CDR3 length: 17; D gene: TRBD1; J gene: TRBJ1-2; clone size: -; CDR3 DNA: TGCGCCAGCAGCCAAGGTTGGGGGGGGACAGGGTCAGGCAGCTACACCTTC; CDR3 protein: CASSQGWGGTGSGSYTF
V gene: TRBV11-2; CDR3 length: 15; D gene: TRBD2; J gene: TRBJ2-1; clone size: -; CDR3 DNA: TGTGCCAGCAGCTTGGGGGGAGGGCCATACAATGAGCAGTTCTTC; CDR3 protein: CASSLGGGPYNEQFF
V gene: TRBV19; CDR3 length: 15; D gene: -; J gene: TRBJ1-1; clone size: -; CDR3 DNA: TGTGCCAGTCCCCCCGCAGGGAGGTCGAACACTGAAGCTTTCTTT; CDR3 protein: CASPPAGRSNTEAFF
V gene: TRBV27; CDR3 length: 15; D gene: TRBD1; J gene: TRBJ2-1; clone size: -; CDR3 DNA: TGTGCCAGCAGTTACTCCGGGACAGTGTTTAGGGAGCAGTTCTTC; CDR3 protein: CASSYSGTVFREQFF
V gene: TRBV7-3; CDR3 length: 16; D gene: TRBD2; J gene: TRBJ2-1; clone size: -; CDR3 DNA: TGTGCCAGCAGCTCACCGACTAGCGGGACCCGCAATGAGCAGTTCTTC; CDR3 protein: CASSSPTSGTRNEQFF
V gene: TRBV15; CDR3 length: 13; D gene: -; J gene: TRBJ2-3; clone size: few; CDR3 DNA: TGTGCCACCAATTTTGGGGCTACAGATACGCAGTATTTT; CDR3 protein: CATNFGATDTQYF
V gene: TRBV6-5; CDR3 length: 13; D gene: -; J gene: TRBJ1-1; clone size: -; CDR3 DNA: TGTGCCAGCAACCCTTCAGGGGACACTGAAGCTTTCTTT; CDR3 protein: CASNPSGDTEAFF
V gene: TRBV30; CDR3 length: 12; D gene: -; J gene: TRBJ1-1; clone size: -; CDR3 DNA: TGTGCCTGGAAGAGGGCTGAAACTGAAGCTTTCTTT; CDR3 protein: CAWKRAETEAFF
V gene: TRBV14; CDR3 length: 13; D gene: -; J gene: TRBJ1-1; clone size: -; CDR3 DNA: TGTGCCAGCAGCCAGTACTCGGGTACTGAAGCTTTCTTT; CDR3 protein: CASSQYSGTEAFF
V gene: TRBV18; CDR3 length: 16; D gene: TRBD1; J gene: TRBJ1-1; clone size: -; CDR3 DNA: TGTGCCAGCTCATCAGGACAGGGAAAAGGAAACACTGAAGCTTTCTTT; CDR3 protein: CASSSGQGKGNTEAFF
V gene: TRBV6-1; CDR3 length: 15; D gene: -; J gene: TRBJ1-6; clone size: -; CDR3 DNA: TGTGCCAGCAGGAGGAACCTCGAGGCGGATTCACCCCTCCACTTT; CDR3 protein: CASRRNLEADSPLHF
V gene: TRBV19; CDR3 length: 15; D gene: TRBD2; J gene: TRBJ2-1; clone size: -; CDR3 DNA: TGTGCCAGTGGGGGACTAGCGGAGATTAACAATGAGCAGTTCTTC; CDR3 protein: CASGGLAEINNEQFF
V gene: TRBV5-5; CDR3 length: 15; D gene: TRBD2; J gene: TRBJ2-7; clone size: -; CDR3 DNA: TGTGCCAGCAGCTGGGGGACTAGCGGGACCTACGAGCAGTACTTC; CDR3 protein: CASSWGTSGTYEQYF
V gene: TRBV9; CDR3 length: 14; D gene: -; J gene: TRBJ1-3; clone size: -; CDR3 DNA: TGTGCCAGCAGCGTAGCTGGGGCGGGAAACACCATATATTTT; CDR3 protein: CASSVAGAGNTIYF
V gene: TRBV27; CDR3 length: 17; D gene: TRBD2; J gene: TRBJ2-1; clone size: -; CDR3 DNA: TGTGCCAGCAGTTCCTGGACTAGCGGGAGGAACTACAATGAGCAGTTCTTC; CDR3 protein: CASSSWTSGRNYNEQFF
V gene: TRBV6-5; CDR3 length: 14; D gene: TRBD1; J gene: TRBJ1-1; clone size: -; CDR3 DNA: TGTGCCAGCAGTCTCACAGGGGCGGGTACTGAAGCTTTCTTT; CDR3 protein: CASSLTGAGTEAFF
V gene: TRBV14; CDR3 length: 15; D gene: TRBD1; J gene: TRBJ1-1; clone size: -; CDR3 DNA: TGTGCCAGCAGCCAATCCAGGGGGCGTGGGACTGAAGCTTTCTTT; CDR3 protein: CASSQSRGRGTEAFF
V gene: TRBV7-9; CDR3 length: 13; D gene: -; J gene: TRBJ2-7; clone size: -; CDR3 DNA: TGTGCCAGCAGCTTAGTCTCCGGGGACGAGCAGTACTTC; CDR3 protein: CASSLVSGDEQYF
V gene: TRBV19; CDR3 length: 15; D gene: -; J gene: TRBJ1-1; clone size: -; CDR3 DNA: TGTGCCAGTAGTATCCAGGGTTCGATGAACACTGAAGCTTTCTTT; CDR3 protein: CASSIQGSMNTEAFF
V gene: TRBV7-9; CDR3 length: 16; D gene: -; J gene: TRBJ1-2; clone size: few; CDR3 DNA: TGTGCCAGCAGCTTAGGGGGGAGGGGGACTACGGAGGGCTACACCTTC; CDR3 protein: CASSLGGRGTTEGYTF
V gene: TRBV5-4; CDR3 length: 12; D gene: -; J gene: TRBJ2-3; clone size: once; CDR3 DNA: TGTGCCAGCAGCTTGCAGACAGATACGCAGTATTTT; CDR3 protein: CASSLQTDTQYF
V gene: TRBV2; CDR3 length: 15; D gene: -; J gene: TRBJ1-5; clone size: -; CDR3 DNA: TGTGCCAGCACCCGGACAGAAACTAGCAATCAGCCCCAGCATTTT; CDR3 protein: CASTRTETSNQPQHF
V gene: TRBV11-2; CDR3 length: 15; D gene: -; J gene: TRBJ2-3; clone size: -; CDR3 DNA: TGTGCCAGCAGCTTAATTGTAGGTAGCTTACATACGCAGTATTTT; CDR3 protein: CASSLIVGSLHTQYF
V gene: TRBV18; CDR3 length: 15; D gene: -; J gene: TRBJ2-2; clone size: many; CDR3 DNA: TGTGCCAGCTCGCCCGGGACTCCTCAACAAGGGGAGCTGTTTTTT; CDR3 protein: CASSPGTPQQGELFF
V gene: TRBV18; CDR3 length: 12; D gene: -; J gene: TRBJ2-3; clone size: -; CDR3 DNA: TGTGCCAGCTCACCACTTCGGGATACGCAGTATTTT; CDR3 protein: CASSPLRDTQYF
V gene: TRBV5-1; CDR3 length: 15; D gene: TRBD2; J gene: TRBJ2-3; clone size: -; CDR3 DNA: TGCGCCAGCAGCTTGTGGGGAGGGTCCCGAGATACGCAGTATTTT; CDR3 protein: CASSLWGGSRDTQYF
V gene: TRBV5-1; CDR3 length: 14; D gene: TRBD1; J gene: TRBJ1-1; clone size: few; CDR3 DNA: TGCGCCAGCAGCTCGGGACAGACCAACACTGAAGCTTTCTTT; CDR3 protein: CASSSGQTNTEAFF
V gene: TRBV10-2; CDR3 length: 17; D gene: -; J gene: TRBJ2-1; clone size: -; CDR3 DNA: TGCGCCAGCAGTGAGTCGAAGATTCAACGCCTATACAATGAGCAGTTCTTC; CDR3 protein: CASSESKIQRLYNEQFF
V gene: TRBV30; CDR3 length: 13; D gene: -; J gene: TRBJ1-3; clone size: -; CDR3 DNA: TGTGCCTGGGCCACAGGGAGTGGAAACACCATATATTTT; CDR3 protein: CAWATGSGNTIYF
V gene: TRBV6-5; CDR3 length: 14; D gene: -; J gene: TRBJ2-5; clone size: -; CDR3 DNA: TGTGCCAGCACCTTGTCGACGGGTAGGAAGACCCAGTACTTC; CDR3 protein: CASTLSTGRKTQYF
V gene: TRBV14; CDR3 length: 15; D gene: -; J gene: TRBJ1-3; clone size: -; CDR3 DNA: TGTGCCAGCAGCCCCCTGGCGGCCTCTGGAAACACCATATATTTT; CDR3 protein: CASSPLAASGNTIYF
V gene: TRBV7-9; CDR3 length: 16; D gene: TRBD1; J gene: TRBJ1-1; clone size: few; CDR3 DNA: TGTGCCAGCAGCCTCGCCCAGGGGGCCTGGGACACTGAAGCTTTCTTT; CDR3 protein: CASSLAQGAWDTEAFF
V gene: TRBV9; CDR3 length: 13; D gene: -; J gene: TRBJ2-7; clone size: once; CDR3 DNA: TGTGCCAGCAGCGTTGAGGACTCCTACGAGCAGTACTTC; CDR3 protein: CASSVEDSYEQYF
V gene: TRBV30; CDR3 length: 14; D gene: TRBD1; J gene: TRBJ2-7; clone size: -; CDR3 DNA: TGTGCCTGGAGTGGGTCAGGGGGCTTCTACGAGCAGTACTTC; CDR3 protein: CAWSGSGGFYEQYF
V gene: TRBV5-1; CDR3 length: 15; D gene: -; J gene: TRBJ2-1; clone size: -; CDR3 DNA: TGCGCCAGCAGCTTGGGGCAGGGGATGGGCAATGAGCAGTTCTTC; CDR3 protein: CASSLGQGMGNEQFF
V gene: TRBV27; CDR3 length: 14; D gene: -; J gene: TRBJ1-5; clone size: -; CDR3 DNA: TGTGCCAGCAGTTTATCCGGGTTCAATCAGCCCCAGCATTTT; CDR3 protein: CASSLSGFNQPQHF
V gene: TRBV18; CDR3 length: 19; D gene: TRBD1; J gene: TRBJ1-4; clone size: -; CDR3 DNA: TGTGCCAGCTCACCACGAAGGACAGGGGAGCTTGCAACTAATGAAAAACTGTTTTTT; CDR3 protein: CASSPRRTGELATNEKLFF
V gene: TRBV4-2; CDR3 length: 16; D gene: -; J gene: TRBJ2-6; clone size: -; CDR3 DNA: TGTGCCAGCAGCCAAGTCACGAGCTCTGGGGCCAACGTCCTGACTTTC; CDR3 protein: CASSQVTSSGANVLTF
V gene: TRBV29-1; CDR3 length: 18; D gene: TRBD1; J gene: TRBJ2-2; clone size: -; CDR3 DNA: TGCAGCGTTGAAGACCTACCAGACAGGGCGAAGAACACCGGGGAGCTGTTTTTT; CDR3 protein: CSVEDLPDRAKNTGELFF
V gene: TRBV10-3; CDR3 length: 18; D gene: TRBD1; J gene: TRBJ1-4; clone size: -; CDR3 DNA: TGTGCCATCAGTCCGGGACAGGGAAGGAGAGCAACTAATGAAAAACTGTTTTTT; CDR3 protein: CAISPGQGRRATNEKLFF